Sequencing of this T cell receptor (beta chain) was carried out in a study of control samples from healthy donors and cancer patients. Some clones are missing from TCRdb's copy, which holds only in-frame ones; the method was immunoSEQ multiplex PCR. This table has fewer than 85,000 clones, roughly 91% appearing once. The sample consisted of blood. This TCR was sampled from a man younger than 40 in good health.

CDR3 in amino acids: CASSIGGLEAFF. CDR3 coding DNA: TGTGCCAGCAGCATTGGGGGCCTTGAAGCTTTCTTT. This chain connects TRBV7-9 to TRBJ1-1; maybe TRBD1 (6 bases). The germline CDR1 and CDR2 sequences are SEHNR and FQNEAQ (reference sequence). The CDR3 consists of 12 residues. Deletions cut 5 bases from V and 7 bases from J, with 11 bases between.